The T cell receptor (beta chain) under discussion was sequenced for a study of CD8 T cells in Susac syndrome. V was trimmed by 3 bases and J by 10 bases, leaving 4 bases between them. This CDR3 region has 10 residues. Study-wide points: The Susac syndrome CD4+ T cell repertoires displayed no clonal expansion.

About this clonotype itself: What it binds is unknown.

After extraction with the RNeasy kit, about 0.45 to 1 ug of the RNA was reverse transcribed using random hexamers. Using its own MiXCR run on the immunoSEQ multiplex PCR reads, TCRdb lists one record per CDR3 protein. Of some 150,000 distinct CDR3 sequences in the sample, 85% to 95% were seen once. Sequenced input: CD4+ T cells from PBMCs. This receptor was identified in a human donor with Susac syndrome. This chain links TRBV12-3 or TRBV12-4 with TRBJ2-1; D not certain. The chain's CDR3 is CASSFREQFF. DNA for the CDR3: TGTGCCAGCAGTTTCCGGGAGCAGTTCTTC.